These T cell receptor beta chains were read from a single sample in a study of T cells after posttransplantation cyclophosphamide. Assay: immunoSEQ multiplex PCR; the TCRdb copy retains only in-frame clones and omits some. The table lists some 10,000 clones, about four fifths of them singletons. The sample consisted of PBMCs, taken approximately 1,900 days after a stem cell transplant with posttransplant cyclophosphamide. The receptor source for this set is a female patient aged 40 to 50 who received an allogeneic stem cell transplant from a related donor, was CMV-positive, and had no GVHD. The graft donor may account for some of the T cells. CDR3s include the opening cysteine and the closing phenylalanine or tryptophan. D genes are given only for firm matches. For some rows the clone size is stated as once, few or many, or as a class when expanded; others skip it.

abundance: -
d_gene: TRBD1
v_gene: TRBV27
j_gene: TRBJ2-7
CDR3nt: TGTGCCAGCAGCAGGGGGTACGAGCAGTACTTC
CDR3aa: CASSRGYEQYF

abundance: -
d_gene: TRBD1
v_gene: TRBV11-2
j_gene: TRBJ2-7
CDR3nt: TGTGCCAGCAGCCCCTCGGGGTGGGACAGGGTATCCTACGAGCAGTACTTC
CDR3aa: CASSPSGWDRVSYEQYF

abundance: -
d_gene: -
v_gene: TRBV4-2
j_gene: TRBJ2-3
CDR3nt: TGTGCCAGCAGCCAAGGGGAGACCACAGATACGCAGTATTTT
CDR3aa: CASSQGETTDTQYF

abundance: -
d_gene: TRBD2
v_gene: TRBV5-1
j_gene: TRBJ2-5
CDR3nt: TGCGCCAGCAGGACCCCTAGCGGGGGAGGGCAAGAGACCCAGTACTTC
CDR3aa: CASRTPSGGGQETQYF

abundance: -
d_gene: -
v_gene: TRBV18
j_gene: TRBJ1-1
CDR3nt: TGTGCCAGCTCGGACGGGGATTACACTGAAGCTTTCTTT
CDR3aa: CASSDGDYTEAFF

abundance: -
d_gene: -
v_gene: TRBV2
j_gene: TRBJ1-2
CDR3nt: TGTGCCAGCAGCGCGCTAGCGGACAGCTATGGCTACACCTTC
CDR3aa: CASSALADSYGYTF

abundance: large
d_gene: -
v_gene: TRBV27
j_gene: TRBJ1-1
CDR3nt: TGTGCCAGCAGCCCGGTTGCGGTGAACACTGAAGCTTTCTTT
CDR3aa: CASSPVAVNTEAFF

abundance: once
d_gene: TRBD2
v_gene: TRBV7-7
j_gene: TRBJ2-5
CDR3nt: TGTGCCAGCAGCTCGGGACTAGCGGGGGCGCTCCAAGAGACCCAGTACTTC
CDR3aa: CASSSGLAGALQETQYF

abundance: -
d_gene: -
v_gene: TRBV11-2
j_gene: TRBJ2-1
CDR3nt: TGTGCCACTCAAAGGGGGATTGAGCAGTTCTTC
CDR3aa: CATQRGIEQFF

abundance: -
d_gene: -
v_gene: TRBV16
j_gene: TRBJ1-3
CDR3nt: TGTGCCAGCAGCCAATCCTCCGACAGGTCCCTATATTTT
CDR3aa: CASSQSSDRSLYF

abundance: -
d_gene: -
v_gene: TRBV6-5
j_gene: TRBJ2-3
CDR3nt: TGTGCCAGCAGTGGAGACTTGACTAGCACAGATACGCAGTATTTT
CDR3aa: CASSGDLTSTDTQYF

abundance: -
d_gene: -
v_gene: TRBV4-3
j_gene: TRBJ1-1
CDR3nt: TGCGCCAGCAGCCAAGATCGGTACGGAGGCTGGACTGAAGCTTTCTTT
CDR3aa: CASSQDRYGGWTEAFF

abundance: -
d_gene: TRBD1
v_gene: TRBV19
j_gene: TRBJ1-5
CDR3nt: TGTGCCAGTAGTGTGGGACAGGGAGGTCAGCCCCAGCATTTT
CDR3aa: CASSVGQGGQPQHF

abundance: -
d_gene: TRBD2
v_gene: TRBV4-1
j_gene: TRBJ2-7
CDR3nt: TGCGCCAGCAGCCAAGAGGCTAGCGGGGGGGTACTTTACGAGCAGTACTTC
CDR3aa: CASSQEASGGVLYEQYF

abundance: few
d_gene: TRBD1
v_gene: TRBV10-1
j_gene: TRBJ1-2
CDR3nt: TGCGCCAGCAGGGCTCGGGACAGTAAAAATAGGACTAACTATGGCTACACCTTC
CDR3aa: CASRARDSKNRTNYGYTF

abundance: -
d_gene: -
v_gene: TRBV6-6
j_gene: TRBJ2-3
CDR3nt: TGTGCCAGCTCCAATCAGAACGGGAACACAGATACGCAGTATTTT
CDR3aa: CASSNQNGNTDTQYF

abundance: -
d_gene: -
v_gene: TRBV11-2
j_gene: TRBJ2-3
CDR3nt: TGTGCCAGCAGCTTATCTACTTCTACGCAGTATTTT
CDR3aa: CASSLSTSTQYF

abundance: -
d_gene: -
v_gene: TRBV11-3
j_gene: TRBJ2-1
CDR3nt: TGTGCCAGCAGCTTAGGGGGGAGGAATGAGCAGTTCTTC
CDR3aa: CASSLGGRNEQFF

abundance: once
d_gene: -
v_gene: TRBV7-2
j_gene: TRBJ1-5
CDR3nt: TGTGCCAGCAGCTTAGGCAGGGTTGAGCCCCAGCATTTT
CDR3aa: CASSLGRVEPQHF

abundance: -
d_gene: -
v_gene: TRBV10-3
j_gene: TRBJ2-3
CDR3nt: TGTGCCATCAACCGGGGTAGCACAGATACGCAGTATTTT
CDR3aa: CAINRGSTDTQYF

abundance: -
d_gene: -
v_gene: TRBV27
j_gene: TRBJ2-1
CDR3nt: TGTGCCAGCAGTCCGTCGGACAGCAGCTCCTACAATGAGCAGTTCTTC
CDR3aa: CASSPSDSSSYNEQFF

abundance: medium-sized
d_gene: TRBD1
v_gene: TRBV4-1
j_gene: TRBJ2-1
CDR3nt: TGCGCCAGCAGCCAAGATAAAGGGGGCCGGGTAGGAGAGCAGTTCTTC
CDR3aa: CASSQDKGGRVGEQFF

abundance: -
d_gene: TRBD2
v_gene: TRBV29-1
j_gene: TRBJ2-7
CDR3nt: TGCAGCGTTGTGGGGACTAGCGGTGACTACGAGCAGTACTTC
CDR3aa: CSVVGTSGDYEQYF

abundance: few
d_gene: -
v_gene: TRBV2
j_gene: TRBJ2-3
CDR3nt: TGTGCCAGCAGCTTCCCGGGTAGCGGACGCACAGATACGCAGTATTTT
CDR3aa: CASSFPGSGRTDTQYF

abundance: -
d_gene: -
v_gene: TRBV6-6
j_gene: TRBJ2-3
CDR3nt: TGTGCCAGCAGTTTCTTAGCGGATACGCAGTATTTT
CDR3aa: CASSFLADTQYF

abundance: few
d_gene: TRBD1
v_gene: TRBV2
j_gene: TRBJ2-3
CDR3nt: TGTGCCAGCAGGGTTGGACAGGGGGCTAACACAGATACGCAGTATTTT
CDR3aa: CASRVGQGANTDTQYF

abundance: -
d_gene: -
v_gene: TRBV19
j_gene: TRBJ1-2
CDR3nt: TGTGCCAGTAGTAATCACCAGGAATCCTATGGCTACACCTTC
CDR3aa: CASSNHQESYGYTF

abundance: -
d_gene: -
v_gene: TRBV2
j_gene: TRBJ2-7
CDR3nt: TGTGCCAGCACCGAGGTCAGATTTGGGGAGCAGTACTTC
CDR3aa: CASTEVRFGEQYF

abundance: -
d_gene: TRBD2
v_gene: TRBV7-3
j_gene: TRBJ2-7
CDR3nt: TGTGCCAGCAGTAGCGGGGGGGACTCCTACGAGCAGTACTTC
CDR3aa: CASSSGGDSYEQYF

abundance: -
d_gene: TRBD1
v_gene: TRBV6-5
j_gene: TRBJ1-1
CDR3nt: TGTGCCAGCAGTTACCTGGGACAGGGGACTGAAGCTTTCTTT
CDR3aa: CASSYLGQGTEAFF

abundance: -
d_gene: TRBD1
v_gene: TRBV4-1
j_gene: TRBJ2-3
CDR3nt: TGCGCCAGCAGCCAAGATGGGACAGGGACAGATACGCAGTATTTT
CDR3aa: CASSQDGTGTDTQYF

abundance: few
d_gene: -
v_gene: TRBV10-3
j_gene: TRBJ2-7
CDR3nt: TGTGCCATCAGTGAGTCGTTTGTAGTGAGGCTCCTCTACGAGCAGTACTTC
CDR3aa: CAISESFVVRLLYEQYF

abundance: -
d_gene: TRBD1
v_gene: TRBV29-1
j_gene: TRBJ1-1
CDR3nt: TGCAGCGCCTTCAGGGGGCGAGGGACTGAAGCTTTCTTT
CDR3aa: CSAFRGRGTEAFF

abundance: once
d_gene: TRBD1
v_gene: TRBV4-1
j_gene: TRBJ1-2
CDR3nt: TGCGCCAGCAGCTTGGGGGACGACAGGGGGCAAGGCTACACCTTC
CDR3aa: CASSLGDDRGQGYTF

abundance: -
d_gene: -
v_gene: TRBV2
j_gene: TRBJ1-3
CDR3nt: TGTGCCAGTACCGGACAAGGGAGGCACACCATATATTTT
CDR3aa: CASTGQGRHTIYF

abundance: -
d_gene: TRBD2
v_gene: TRBV28
j_gene: TRBJ2-7
CDR3nt: TGTGCCAGCAGCCCAACTAGCGGGGGGGCTCACGAGCAGTACTTC
CDR3aa: CASSPTSGGAHEQYF

abundance: -
d_gene: -
v_gene: TRBV6-1
j_gene: TRBJ2-3
CDR3nt: TGTGCCAGCAGCCGAACCACAGCTAGCACAGATACGCAGTATTTT
CDR3aa: CASSRTTASTDTQYF

abundance: -
d_gene: -
v_gene: TRBV6-6
j_gene: TRBJ2-2
CDR3nt: TGTGCCAGCAGTTACGACAGTGGGACCGGGGAGCTGTTTTTT
CDR3aa: CASSYDSGTGELFF

abundance: -
d_gene: -
v_gene: TRBV28
j_gene: TRBJ2-1
CDR3nt: TGTGCCAGCAACCAACCGGGACTCAATCTCAATGAGCAGTTCTTC
CDR3aa: CASNQPGLNLNEQFF

abundance: once
d_gene: TRBD2
v_gene: TRBV29-1
j_gene: TRBJ2-3
CDR3nt: TGCAGCGTTGAAACGGGCGGGGGGGCCCTAGATACGCAGTATTTT
CDR3aa: CSVETGGGALDTQYF

abundance: -
d_gene: -
v_gene: TRBV5-6
j_gene: TRBJ1-5
CDR3nt: TGTGCCAGCAGCTTGGGATGGAGGGGCTTTCAGCCCCAGCATTTT
CDR3aa: CASSLGWRGFQPQHF

abundance: -
d_gene: TRBD1
v_gene: TRBV15
j_gene: TRBJ2-4
CDR3nt: TGTGCCACCAGCGAGGGGACAGGTGTAGCCAAAAACATTCAGTACTTC
CDR3aa: CATSEGTGVAKNIQYF

abundance: -
d_gene: -
v_gene: TRBV7-8
j_gene: TRBJ1-4
CDR3nt: TGTGCCAGCAGCTCCAGGAGGTTGCGCGGGAATGAAAAACTGTTTTTT
CDR3aa: CASSSRRLRGNEKLFF

abundance: -
d_gene: TRBD1
v_gene: TRBV27
j_gene: TRBJ1-2
CDR3nt: TGTGCCAGCAGTACCGCAGGGGGCCAGGGCTACACCTTC
CDR3aa: CASSTAGGQGYTF

abundance: -
d_gene: TRBD1
v_gene: TRBV5-1
j_gene: TRBJ2-7
CDR3nt: TGCGCCAGCAGCGAACCGGGACAGCTCTACGAGCAGTACTTC
CDR3aa: CASSEPGQLYEQYF

abundance: -
d_gene: -
v_gene: TRBV5-6
j_gene: TRBJ2-7
CDR3nt: TGTGCCAGCAGCTTTGAGCCGTACGAGCAGTACTTC
CDR3aa: CASSFEPYEQYF

abundance: few
d_gene: -
v_gene: TRBV6-5
j_gene: TRBJ1-6
CDR3nt: TGTGCCAGCAGTGAACTCACCGATAATTCACCCCTCCACTTT
CDR3aa: CASSELTDNSPLHF

abundance: -
d_gene: -
v_gene: TRBV19
j_gene: TRBJ1-3
CDR3nt: TGTGCCAGTACCCTCGGTTGGTCTGAGGGAAACACCATATATTTT
CDR3aa: CASTLGWSEGNTIYF

abundance: -
d_gene: -
v_gene: TRBV7-9
j_gene: TRBJ1-2
CDR3nt: TGTGCCAGCAGCCACGACGGGGGCTATGGCTACACCTTC
CDR3aa: CASSHDGGYGYTF

abundance: -
d_gene: TRBD2
v_gene: TRBV2
j_gene: TRBJ2-7
CDR3nt: TGTGCCAGCAGAACGGGGGGGCCCGTCGAGCAGTACTTC
CDR3aa: CASRTGGPVEQYF